Shown below are 24 T cell receptor beta chains from a single sample sequenced in a study of cytomegalovirus exposure and HLA in healthy donors. PCR involved 60 Vbeta and 13 Jbeta primers. TCRdb's copy holds only in-frame clones and misses some; the assay was immunoSEQ multiplex PCR. Of 130,000 to 150,000 clones detected, around 72% appear once; the ten largest clones hold 1% to 1.5%. The specimen was PBMCs. Source of these receptors: a woman aged 35 to 49 in good health and CMV-seronegative.

In its sample, this clone was seen a few times. The V and J genes are TRBV7-9 and TRBJ1-1; weak D call: TRBD1 (6 bases). Per germline, CDR1 SEHNR and CDR2 FQNEAQ (reference sequence). Trimming cost V 1 base and J 5 bases, with 11 bases left between them. This CDR3 is 14 amino acids long. The CDR3 DNA sequence: TGTGCCAGCAGCTTAGGGGTCACAGGGACTGAAGCTTTCTTT. It codes for CASSLGVTGTEAFF.

V and J are TRBV7-8 and TRBJ2-1; D is uncertain. Trimming pared 1 base from V and 5 bases from J, leaving 6 bases between. Per germline, CDR1 SGHVS and CDR2 FQNEAQ. The CDR3 is 13 residues long. CDR3 sequence: CASSLEQNNEQFF. Here the CDR3 DNA reads TGTGCCAGCAGCTTAGAACAGAACAATGAGCAGTTCTTC.

The chain is built from TRBV20-1 and TRBJ2-1; 7 bases align to TRBD2. Trimming cost V 6 bases and J 12 bases; bases outside gene matches: 8. Germline CDR1 reads DFQATT; CDR2 reads SNEGSKA (reference sequence). This CDR3 is built from 11 residues. The CDR3: CSAGLERWQFF. DNA of the CDR3: TGCAGTGCCGGACTAGAAAGGTGGCAGTTCTTC.

The CDR3 coding sequence is TGTGCCAGCAGCTCCTTTTGGGGGGGCGGGAATGAGCAGTTCTTC. It is translated as CASSSFWGGGNEQFF. The chain couples TRBV7-6 to TRBJ2-1; TRBD2 is a possible D gene (7 bases). Trimming pared 4 bases from V and 7 bases from J, leaving 17 bases between. CDR1 SGHVS and CDR2 FNYEAQ come from the germline V gene. The CDR3 sequence is 15 residues long.

A single count supports this clone. This chain uses TRBV6-1 with TRBJ2-5; TRBD1 matches 7 bases. Matching the DNA end better, TRBJ2-7 makes the J call doubtful. The germline gives CDR1 MNHNS, CDR2 SASEGT. This CDR3 contains 14 residues. In nucleotides, the CDR3 is TGTGCCAGCAGAGTTACGATAACAGGGGACGAGCAGTACTTC. Translation gives CASRVTITGDEQYF.

V and J are TRBV25-1 and TRBJ2-3; D is perhaps TRBD2 (6 bases). CDR1 and CDR2 (germline): MGHDK, SYGVNS. V gave up 0 bases and J gave up 4 bases, with 14 bases separating them. The CDR3 sequence is 16 residues long. Written as DNA, the CDR3 is TGTGCCAGCAGTGAATATATTCTCGGGGGTTCAGATACGCAGTATTTT. Encoded protein: CASSEYILGGSDTQYF.

The chain joins TRBV7-2 to TRBJ1-5, with 8 positions matching TRBD1. Germline CDR1 SGHTA, CDR2 FQGNSA. The CDR3 contains 16 residues. The V segment lost 6 bases and the J segment 7 bases; nucleotides outside the gene matches: 14. CDR3: CASRPGQGERGQPQHF. Written as DNA, the CDR3 is TGTGCCAGCAGACCTGGACAGGGAGAGAGAGGGCAGCCCCAGCATTTT.

J is TRBJ2-1 and V is TRBV19, with TRBD2 identical over 8 bases. The CDR3 is 15 residues long. Germline lookup yields CDR1 LNHDA and CDR2 SQIVND (reference sequence). With 3 bases clipped from V and 0 bases from J, the junction kept 1 base outside the gene matches. The CDR3 loop reads CASSISGDSYNEQFF. CDR3 DNA: TGTGCCAGTAGTATTAGCGGGGACTCCTACAATGAGCAGTTCTTC.

V and J are TRBV5-5 and TRBJ1-1; D uncertain. Germline CDR1 is SGHKS and CDR2 is YYEKEE (reference sequence). Between the trimmed V and J ends, which lost 2 bases and 3 bases, there was a span of 5 bases. The CDR3 consists of 12 residues. The CDR3 region is CASSFLDTEAFF. The CDR3 DNA reads TGTGCCAGCAGCTTCCTCGACACTGAAGCTTTCTTT.

The rearrangement uses TRBV5-5 and TRBJ1-2; TRBD1 aligns across 7 bases. The J segment lost 4 bases and the V segment lost 1 base, leaving 7 bases of the junction unmatched. The CDR3 is made up of 15 amino acids. Germline V gene sequence: CDR1 SGHKS, CDR2 YYEKEE (reference sequence). This chain's CDR3 is CASSLSVGGGYGYTF. The DNA of the CDR3 is TGTGCCAGCAGCTTGAGTGTAGGGGGCGGCTATGGCTACACCTTC.

This clone was picked up one time. This rearrangement joins TRBV4-1 to TRBJ1-2; unclear D gene. Germline lookup yields CDR1 MGHRA and CDR2 YSYEKL. The CDR3 totals 14 residues. V was shortened by 4 bases and J by 3 bases, with 12 bases between the two germline ends. The CDR3 here is CASSRALVDYGYTF. The CDR3 DNA reads TGCGCCAGCAGCCGGGCCCTGGTGGACTATGGCTACACCTTC.

This chain links TRBV5-1 with TRBJ1-1; D perhaps matches TRBD1 (5 bases). The CDR3 is 13 residues long. Trimming pared 4 bases from V and 5 bases from J, leaving 12 bases between. Germline values: CDR1 SGHRS, CDR2 YFSETQ. CDR3 DNA: TGCGCCAGCAGCGGGGGTGGGGGGACTGAAGCTTTCTTT. It is translated as CASSGGGGTEAFF.

This chain uses TRBV9 with TRBJ2-1, with 8 bases aligning to TRBD1. The CDR3 contains 15 residues. Germline values: CDR1 SGDLS, CDR2 YYNGEE. V shed 2 bases, J shed 8 bases, and the junction held 9 bases outside the gene matches. The CDR3 nucleotides read TGTGCCAGCAGCGTCTTAGACAGGGGATACGATGAGCAGTTCTTC. It encodes CASSVLDRGYDEQFF.

The chain links TRBV7-9 to TRBJ2-1, with 7 bases identical to TRBD1. CDR3 length: 15 residues. Germline values: CDR1 SEHNR, CDR2 FQNEAQ (reference sequence). Losses at the gene ends were 5 bases for V and 8 bases for J; bases not matched to a gene: 12. CDR3 nucleotide sequence: TGTGCCAGCAGCCCACCGGGACAGTCATCCCATGAGCAGTTCTTC. Translating gives CASSPPGQSSHEQFF.

CDR3 sequence: CASSLYAARDYGYTF. CDR3 DNA: TGTGCCAGCAGCTTGTATGCGGCTCGCGATTATGGCTACACCTTC. The rearrangement joins TRBV5-4 to TRBJ1-2; unclear D gene. The germline V and J ends were trimmed by 1 base and 5 bases, with 15 bases remaining between them. The CDR3 covers 15 residues. Germline V gene data show CDR1 as SGHNT and CDR2 as YYREEE (reference sequence).

The rearrangement links TRBV7-8 to TRBJ1-1; possibly TRBD1 for D (5 bases). Germline assignment: CDR1 SGHVS and CDR2 FQNEAQ. The CDR3 totals 14 residues. V was cut by 7 bases and J by 0 bases, with 12 bases left in between. The CDR3 is CASTYDSLNTEAFF. The CDR3 DNA follows: TGTGCCAGCACCTACGACAGTTTGAACACTGAAGCTTTCTTT.

J is TRBJ2-1 and V is TRBV11-2; a possible D gene is TRBD2 (6 bases). Germline V gives CDR1 SGHAT, CDR2 FQNNGV. This CDR3 is built from 15 residues. V lost 5 bases to trimming and J lost 4 bases, with 15 bases between them. The CDR3: CASSLSAGRYNEQFF. The CDR3 region has the DNA TGTGCCAGCAGCCTAAGCGCGGGGCGTTACAATGAGCAGTTCTTC.

This chain connects TRBV19 to TRBJ1-2; D might be TRBD1 (6 bases). CDR3 length equals 14 residues. The germline V and J ends were trimmed by 6 bases and 3 bases, with 14 bases remaining between them. Germline V gene lookup returns CDR1 LNHDA and CDR2 SQIVND (reference sequence). The CDR3 loop is CASRFGEGDYGYTF. CDR3 bases: TGTGCCAGTAGATTCGGGGAGGGGGACTATGGCTACACCTTC.

This clone was found a few times. This chain joins TRBV6-1 and TRBJ1-4; maybe TRBD1 (5 bases). V dropped 2 bases and J dropped 0 bases, with 7 bases sitting between them. Germline lookup yields CDR1 MNHNS and CDR2 SASEGT. The CDR3 sequence is 15 residues long. The CDR3 DNA follows: TGTGCCAGCAGTGAACAGGGTTCAACTAATGAAAAACTGTTTTTT. Its translation is CASSEQGSTNEKLFF.

This clone appeared many times. The chain is built from TRBV18 and TRBJ1-6; D is undetermined. CDR1 and CDR2 (germline): KGHSH, LQKENI. V was shortened by 2 bases and J by 1 base, with 6 bases between the two germline ends. The CDR3 consists of 15 residues. The CDR3 DNA follows: TGTGCCAGCTCACCAGAGGGATCCTATAATTCACCCCTCCACTTT. This gives the protein CASSPEGSYNSPLHF.

The chain joins TRBV4-2 to TRBJ1-4, with no clear D. The CDR3 runs 16 residues. The V and J ends lost 1 base and 6 bases respectively, with 15 bases between them. Germline CDR1 reads LGHNA; CDR2 reads YNFKEQ. The CDR3 spells CASSQGVRERYEKLFF. The CDR3 bases are TGTGCCAGCAGCCAAGGAGTCCGCGAGCGGTATGAAAAACTGTTTTTT.

The V gene is TRBV6-5, the J gene TRBJ1-1; D may be TRBD1 (6 bases). Germline CDR1 is MNHEY and CDR2 is SVGAGI. The CDR3 has 14 amino acids. With 6 bases removed from V and 0 bases from J, the gap between germline ends came to 11 bases. This CDR3 is CASRDGTLNTEAFF. CDR3 bases: TGTGCCAGCAGGGATGGGACATTGAACACTGAAGCTTTCTTT.

This clone came up a few times. V and J are TRBV6-1 and TRBJ2-7, with 9 bases that match TRBD1. Looked up from germline, CDR1 is MNHNS and CDR2 is SASEGT. The J segment lost 2 bases and the V segment lost 7 bases, leaving 3 bases of the junction unmatched. CDR3 length: 13 residues. The CDR3 loop is CASNRDRAYEQYF. The CDR3 DNA follows: TGTGCCAGCAATCGGGACAGGGCCTACGAGCAGTACTTC.

This rearrangement joins TRBV11-1 to TRBJ2-3, with D possibly matching TRBD1 (5 bases). This CDR3 has 13 amino acids. CDR1 and CDR2 from the germline V gene are SGHAT and FQDESV (reference sequence). Trimming cost V 2 bases and J 14 bases, with 17 bases left between them. The CDR3 DNA sequence: TGTGCCAGCAGCTTATTAGGTGCAGGGCGGTTGTATTTT. It specifies CASSLLGAGRLYF.